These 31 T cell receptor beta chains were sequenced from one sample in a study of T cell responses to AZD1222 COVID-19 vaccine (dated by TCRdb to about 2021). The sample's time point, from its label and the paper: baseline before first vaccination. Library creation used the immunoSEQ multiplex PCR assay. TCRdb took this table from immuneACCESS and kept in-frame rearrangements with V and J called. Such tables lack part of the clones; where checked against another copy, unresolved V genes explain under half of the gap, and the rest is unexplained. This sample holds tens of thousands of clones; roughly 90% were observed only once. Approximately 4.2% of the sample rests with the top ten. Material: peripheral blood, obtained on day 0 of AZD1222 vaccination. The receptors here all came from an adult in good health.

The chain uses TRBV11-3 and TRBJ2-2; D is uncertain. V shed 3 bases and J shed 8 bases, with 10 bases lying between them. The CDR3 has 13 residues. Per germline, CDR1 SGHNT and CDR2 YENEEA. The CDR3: CASSFTARGELFF. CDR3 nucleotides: TGTGCCAGCAGCTTCACGGCAAGGGGGGAGCTGTTTTTT.

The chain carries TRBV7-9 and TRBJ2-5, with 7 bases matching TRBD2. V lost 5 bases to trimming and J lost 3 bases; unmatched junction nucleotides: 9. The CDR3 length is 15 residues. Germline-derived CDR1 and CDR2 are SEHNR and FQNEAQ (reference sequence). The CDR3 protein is CASSTGLQAKETQYF. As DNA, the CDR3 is TGTGCCAGCAGCACGGGACTACAAGCTAAAGAGACCCAGTACTTC.

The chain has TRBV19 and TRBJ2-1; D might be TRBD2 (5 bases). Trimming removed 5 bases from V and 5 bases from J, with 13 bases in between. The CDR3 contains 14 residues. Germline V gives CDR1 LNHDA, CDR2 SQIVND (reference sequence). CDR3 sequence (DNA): TGTGCCAGTAGTGGGTGGAGGCTGGACAATGAGCAGTTCTTC. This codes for CASSGWRLDNEQFF.

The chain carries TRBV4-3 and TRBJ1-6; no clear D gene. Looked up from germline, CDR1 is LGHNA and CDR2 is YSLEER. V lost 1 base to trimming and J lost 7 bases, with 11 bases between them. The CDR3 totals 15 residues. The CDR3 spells CASSQGSQGNSPLHF. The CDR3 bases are TGCGCCAGCAGCCAAGGATCACAAGGAAATTCACCCCTCCACTTT.

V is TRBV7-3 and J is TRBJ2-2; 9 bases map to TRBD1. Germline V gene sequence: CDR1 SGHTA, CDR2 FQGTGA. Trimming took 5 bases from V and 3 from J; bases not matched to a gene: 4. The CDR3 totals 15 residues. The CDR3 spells CASSHRDRDTGELFF. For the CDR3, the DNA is TGTGCCAGCAGCCACAGGGACAGGGACACCGGGGAGCTGTTTTTT.

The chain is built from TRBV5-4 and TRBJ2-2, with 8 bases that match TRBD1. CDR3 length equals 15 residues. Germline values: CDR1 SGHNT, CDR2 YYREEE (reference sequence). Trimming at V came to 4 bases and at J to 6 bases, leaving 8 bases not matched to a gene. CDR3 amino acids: CASSPVDRGSGELFF. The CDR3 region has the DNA TGTGCCAGCAGCCCAGTAGACAGGGGATCCGGGGAGCTGTTTTTT. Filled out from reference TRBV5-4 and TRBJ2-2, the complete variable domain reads ETGVTQSPTHLIKTRGQQVTLRCSSQSGHNTVSWYQQALGQGPQFIFQYYREEENGRGNFPPRFSGLQFPNYSSELNVNALELDDSALYLCASSPVDRGSGELFFGEGSRLTVL.

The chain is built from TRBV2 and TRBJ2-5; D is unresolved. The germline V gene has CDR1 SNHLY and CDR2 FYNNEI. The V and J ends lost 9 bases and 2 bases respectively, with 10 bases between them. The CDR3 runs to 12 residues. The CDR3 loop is CASYYSQETQYF. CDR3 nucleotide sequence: TGTGCCAGTTACTACAGTCAAGAGACCCAGTACTTC. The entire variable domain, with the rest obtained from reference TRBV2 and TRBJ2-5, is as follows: EPEVTQTPSHQVTQMGQEVILRCVPISNHLYFYWYRQILGQKVEFLVSFYNNEISEKSEIFDDQFSVERPDGSNFTLKIRSTKLEDSAMYFCASYYSQETQYFGPGTRLLVL.

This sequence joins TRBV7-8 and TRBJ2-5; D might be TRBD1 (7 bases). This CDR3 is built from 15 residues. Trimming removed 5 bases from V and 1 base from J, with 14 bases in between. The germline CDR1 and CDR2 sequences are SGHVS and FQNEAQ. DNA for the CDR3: TGTGCCAGCAGCCCGCTCAGGGGGGTCCAAGAGACCCAGTACTTC. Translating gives CASSPLRGVQETQYF.

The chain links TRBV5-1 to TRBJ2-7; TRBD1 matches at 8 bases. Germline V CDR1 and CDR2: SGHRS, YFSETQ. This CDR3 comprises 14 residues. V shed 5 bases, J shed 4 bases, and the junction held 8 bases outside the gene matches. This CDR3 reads CASRKQGGPYEQYF. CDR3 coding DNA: TGCGCCAGCAGAAAACAGGGGGGACCTTACGAGCAGTACTTC.

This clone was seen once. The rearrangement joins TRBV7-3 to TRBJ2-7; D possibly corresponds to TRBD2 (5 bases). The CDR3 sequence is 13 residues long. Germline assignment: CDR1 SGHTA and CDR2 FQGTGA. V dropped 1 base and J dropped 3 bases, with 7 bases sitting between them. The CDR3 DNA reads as TGTGCCAGCAGCTTAAGTCGGGACTACGAGCAGTACTTC. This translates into CASSLSRDYEQYF.

CDR3 in amino acids: CASSEQGWEQYF. CDR3 DNA: TGTGCCAGCAGTGAACAGGGTTGGGAGCAGTACTTC. V and J are TRBV12-3 or TRBV12-4 and TRBJ2-7, with D perhaps matching TRBD1 (6 bases). The CDR3 covers 12 residues. V was trimmed by 5 bases and J by 7 bases, leaving 12 bases between them.

CDR3: CASSPVRAGEPQHF. The CDR3, as DNA: TGTGCCAGCAGCCCAGTGAGGGCCGGGGAGCCCCAGCATTTT. The chain joins TRBV6-5 to TRBJ1-5; no firm D call. Trimming left V 6 bases short and J 8 bases short, with 17 bases between. Looked up from germline, CDR1 is MNHEY and CDR2 is SVGAGI. This CDR3 is built from 14 residues.

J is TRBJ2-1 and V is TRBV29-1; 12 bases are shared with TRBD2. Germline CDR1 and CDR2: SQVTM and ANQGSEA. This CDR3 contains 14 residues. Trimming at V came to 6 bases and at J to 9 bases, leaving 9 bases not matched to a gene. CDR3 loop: CSVSSGGAAVEQFF. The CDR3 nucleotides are TGCAGCGTCTCTAGCGGGGGGGCCGCAGTTGAGCAGTTCTTC.

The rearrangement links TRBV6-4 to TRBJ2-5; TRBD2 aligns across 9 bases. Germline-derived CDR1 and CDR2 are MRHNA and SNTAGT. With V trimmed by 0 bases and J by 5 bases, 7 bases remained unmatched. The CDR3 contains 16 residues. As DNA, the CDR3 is TGTGCCAGCAGTGACTCGTCCAGCGGGGGGCCGGAGACCCAGTACTTC. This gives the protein CASSDSSSGGPETQYF.

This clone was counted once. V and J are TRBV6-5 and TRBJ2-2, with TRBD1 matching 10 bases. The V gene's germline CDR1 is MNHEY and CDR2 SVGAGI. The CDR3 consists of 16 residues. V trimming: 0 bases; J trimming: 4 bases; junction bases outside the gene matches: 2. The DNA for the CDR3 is TGTGCCAGCAGTTACTCTGGACAGGGGGTCACCGGGGAGCTGTTTTTT. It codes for CASSYSGQGVTGELFF.

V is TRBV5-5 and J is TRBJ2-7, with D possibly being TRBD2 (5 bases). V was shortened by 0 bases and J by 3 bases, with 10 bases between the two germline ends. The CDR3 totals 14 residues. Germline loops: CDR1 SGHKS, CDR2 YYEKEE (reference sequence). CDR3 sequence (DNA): TGTGCCAGCAGCTTGGCAGGACTGTACTACGAGCAGTACTTC. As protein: CASSLAGLYYEQYF.

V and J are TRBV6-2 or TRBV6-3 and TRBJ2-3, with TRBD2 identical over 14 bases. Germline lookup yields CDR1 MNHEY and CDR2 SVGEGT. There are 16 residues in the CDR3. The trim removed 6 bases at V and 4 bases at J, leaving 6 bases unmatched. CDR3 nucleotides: TGTGCCAGCAGCCCCGGACTAGCGGGAGGCTCAGATACGCAGTATTTT. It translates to CASSPGLAGGSDTQYF.

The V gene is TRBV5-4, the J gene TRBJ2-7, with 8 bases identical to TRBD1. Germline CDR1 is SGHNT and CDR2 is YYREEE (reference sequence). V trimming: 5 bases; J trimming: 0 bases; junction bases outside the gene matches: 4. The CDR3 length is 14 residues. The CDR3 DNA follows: TGTGCCAGCAGGACAGGGGACAGCTCCTACGAGCAGTACTTC. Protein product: CASRTGDSSYEQYF.

CDR3 sequence reads: CSASGRGSGEQYF. CDR3 DNA sequence: TGCAGTGCTAGTGGCAGGGGCTCGGGCGAGCAGTACTTC. This chain links TRBV20-1 with TRBJ2-7, with a possible D match to TRBD1 (6 bases). Germline CDR1 reads DFQATT; CDR2 reads SNEGSKA (reference sequence). The V and J ends lost 3 bases and 6 bases respectively, with 15 bases between them. CDR3 size: 13 residues.

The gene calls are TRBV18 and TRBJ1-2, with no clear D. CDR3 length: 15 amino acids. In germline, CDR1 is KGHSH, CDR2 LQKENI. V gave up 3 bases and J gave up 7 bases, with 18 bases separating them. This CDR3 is CASSPNPGELGGYTF. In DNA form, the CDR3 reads TGTGCCAGCTCACCCAATCCCGGCGAGTTGGGTGGCTACACCTTC.

CDR3 bases: TGTGCCAGTAGTAAGGGACAGGCTAACTATGGCTACACCTTC. This gives the protein CASSKGQANYGYTF. The gene calls are TRBV19 and TRBJ1-2; TRBD1 matches 8 bases. The germline gives CDR1 LNHDA, CDR2 SQIVND (reference sequence). Trimming cost V 4 bases and J 0 bases; bases outside gene matches: 1. This CDR3 comprises 14 residues. The full variable domain, in which reference TRBV19 and TRBJ1-2 provide the parts outside the CDR3, is DGGITQSPKYLFRKEGQNVTLSCEQNLNHDAMYWYRQDPGQGLRLIYYSQIVNDFQKGDIAEGYSVSREKKESFPLTVTSAQKNPTAFYLCASSKGQANYGYTFGSGTRLTVV.

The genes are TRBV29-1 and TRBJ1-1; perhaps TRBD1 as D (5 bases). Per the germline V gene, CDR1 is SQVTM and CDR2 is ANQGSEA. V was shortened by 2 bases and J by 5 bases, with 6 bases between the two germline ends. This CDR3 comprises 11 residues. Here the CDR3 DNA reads TGCAGCGTTGAATGGGGGACTGAAGCTTTCTTT. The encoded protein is CSVEWGTEAFF.

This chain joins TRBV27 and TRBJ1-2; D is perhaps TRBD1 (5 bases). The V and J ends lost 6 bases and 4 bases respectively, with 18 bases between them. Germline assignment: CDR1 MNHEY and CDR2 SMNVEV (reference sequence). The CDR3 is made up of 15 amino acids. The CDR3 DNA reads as TGTGCCAGCAGGACTCAGGGCAGAGACGTCTATGGCTACACCTTC. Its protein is CASRTQGRDVYGYTF.

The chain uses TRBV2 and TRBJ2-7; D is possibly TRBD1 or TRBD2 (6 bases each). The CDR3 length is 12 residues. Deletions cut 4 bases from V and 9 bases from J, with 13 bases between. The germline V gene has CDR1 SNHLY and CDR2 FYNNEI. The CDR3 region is CASSVSGAGQYF. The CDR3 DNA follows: TGTGCCAGCAGTGTTTCGGGGGCTGGGCAGTACTTC.

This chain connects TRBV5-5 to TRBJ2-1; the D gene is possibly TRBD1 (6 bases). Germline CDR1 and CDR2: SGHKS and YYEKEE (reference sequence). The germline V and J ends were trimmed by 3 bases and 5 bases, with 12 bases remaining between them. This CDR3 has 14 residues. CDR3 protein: CASSWWDKDNEQFF. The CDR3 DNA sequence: TGTGCCAGCAGCTGGTGGGACAAAGACAATGAGCAGTTCTTC.

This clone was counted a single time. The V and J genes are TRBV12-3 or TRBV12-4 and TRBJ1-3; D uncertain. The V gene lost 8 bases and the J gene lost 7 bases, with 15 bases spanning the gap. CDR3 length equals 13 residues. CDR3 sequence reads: CASLVTPGNTIYF. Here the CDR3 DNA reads TGTGCCAGCCTCGTAACCCCCGGGAACACCATATATTTT.

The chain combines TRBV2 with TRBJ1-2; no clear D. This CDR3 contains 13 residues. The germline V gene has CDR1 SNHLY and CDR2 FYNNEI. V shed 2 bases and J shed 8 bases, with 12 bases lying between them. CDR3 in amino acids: CASSESMGNGYTF. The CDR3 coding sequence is TGTGCCAGCAGTGAATCTATGGGTAACGGCTACACCTTC.

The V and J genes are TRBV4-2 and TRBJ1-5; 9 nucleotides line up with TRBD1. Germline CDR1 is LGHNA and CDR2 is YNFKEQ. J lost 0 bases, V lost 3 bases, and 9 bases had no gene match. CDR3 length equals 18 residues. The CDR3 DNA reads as TGTGCCAGCAGCCAGAGTTTCGACAGGGGGTATAGCAATCAGCCCCAGCATTTT. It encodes CASSQSFDRGYSNQPQHF.

The CDR3 nucleotides read TGTGCCATCAGTGAGGGATTCGGCGGCAGGCTTAGCGGTAGTCGATACGAGCAGTACTTC. It specifies CAISEGFGGRLSGSRYEQYF. The chain joins TRBV10-3 to TRBJ2-7; possible D gene TRBD2, 6 bases. The ends were cut back, 2 bases at V and 4 bases at J, with 30 bases in the middle. The germline V gene encodes CDR1 ENHRY and CDR2 SYGVKD. The CDR3 totals 20 residues.

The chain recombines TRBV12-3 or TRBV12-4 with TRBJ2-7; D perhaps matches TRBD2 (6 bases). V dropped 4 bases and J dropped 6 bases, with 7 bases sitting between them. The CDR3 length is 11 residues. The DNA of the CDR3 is TGTGCCAGCAGTTCCGGGGGCGAGCAGTACTTC. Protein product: CASSSGGEQYF.

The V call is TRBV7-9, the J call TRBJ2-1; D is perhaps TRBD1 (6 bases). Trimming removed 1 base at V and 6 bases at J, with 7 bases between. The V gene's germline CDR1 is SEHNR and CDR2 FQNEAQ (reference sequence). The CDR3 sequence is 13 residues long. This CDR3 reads CASSLEGGNEQFF. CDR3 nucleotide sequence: TGTGCCAGCAGCTTAGAAGGGGGCAATGAGCAGTTCTTC.